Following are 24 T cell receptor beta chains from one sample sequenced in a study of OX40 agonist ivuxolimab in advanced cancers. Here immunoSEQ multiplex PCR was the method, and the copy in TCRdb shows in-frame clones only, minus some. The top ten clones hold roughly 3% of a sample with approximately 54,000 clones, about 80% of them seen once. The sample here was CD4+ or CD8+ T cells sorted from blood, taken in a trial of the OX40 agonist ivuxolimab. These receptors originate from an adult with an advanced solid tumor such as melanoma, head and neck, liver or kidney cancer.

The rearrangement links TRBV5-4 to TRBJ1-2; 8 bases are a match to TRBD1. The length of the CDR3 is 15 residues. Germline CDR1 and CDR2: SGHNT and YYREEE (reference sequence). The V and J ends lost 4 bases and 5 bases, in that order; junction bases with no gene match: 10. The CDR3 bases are TGTGCCAGCAGCATCAGGGGGCCCGGCCGTTATGGCTACACCTTC. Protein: CASSIRGPGRYGYTF.

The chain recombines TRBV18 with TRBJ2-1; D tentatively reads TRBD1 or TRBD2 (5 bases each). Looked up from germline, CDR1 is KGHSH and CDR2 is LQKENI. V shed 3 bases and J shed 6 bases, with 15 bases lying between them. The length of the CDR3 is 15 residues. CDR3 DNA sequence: TGTGCCAGCTCACCCCTTCGGGGTGGGGGCAATGAGCAGTTCTTC. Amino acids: CASSPLRGGGNEQFF.

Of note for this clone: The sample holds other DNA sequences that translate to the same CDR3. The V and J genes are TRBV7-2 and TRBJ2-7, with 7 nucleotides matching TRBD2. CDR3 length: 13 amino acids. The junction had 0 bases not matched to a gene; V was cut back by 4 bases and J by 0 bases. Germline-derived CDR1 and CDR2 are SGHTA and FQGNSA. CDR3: CASSSGGSYEQYF. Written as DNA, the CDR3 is TGTGCCAGCAGCTCGGGGGGCTCCTACGAGCAGTACTTC.

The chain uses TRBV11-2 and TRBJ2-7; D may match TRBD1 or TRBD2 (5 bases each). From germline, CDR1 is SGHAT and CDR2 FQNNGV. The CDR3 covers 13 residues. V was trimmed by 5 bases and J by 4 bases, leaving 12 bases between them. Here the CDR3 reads CASSPGRIYEQYF. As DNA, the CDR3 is TGTGCCAGCAGCCCGGGACGGATATACGAGCAGTACTTC.

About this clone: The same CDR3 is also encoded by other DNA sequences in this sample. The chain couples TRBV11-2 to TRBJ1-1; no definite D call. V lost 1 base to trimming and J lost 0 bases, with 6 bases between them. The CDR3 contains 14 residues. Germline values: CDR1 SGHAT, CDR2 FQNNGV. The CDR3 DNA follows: TGTGCCAGCAGCTTAGTAGGAATGAACACTGAAGCTTTCTTT. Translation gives CASSLVGMNTEAFF.

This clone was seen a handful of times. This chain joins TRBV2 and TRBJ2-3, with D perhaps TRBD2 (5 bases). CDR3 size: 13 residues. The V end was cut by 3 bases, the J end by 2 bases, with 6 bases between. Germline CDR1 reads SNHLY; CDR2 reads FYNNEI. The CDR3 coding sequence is TGTGCCAGCAGTGAGGACTTCACAGATACGCAGTATTTT. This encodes CASSEDFTDTQYF.

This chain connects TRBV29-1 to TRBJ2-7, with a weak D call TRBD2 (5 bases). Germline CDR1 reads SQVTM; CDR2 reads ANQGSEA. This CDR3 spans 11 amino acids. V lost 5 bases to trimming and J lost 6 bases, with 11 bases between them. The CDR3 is CSVIAGFEQYF. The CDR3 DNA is TGCAGCGTTATCGCGGGCTTCGAGCAGTACTTC.

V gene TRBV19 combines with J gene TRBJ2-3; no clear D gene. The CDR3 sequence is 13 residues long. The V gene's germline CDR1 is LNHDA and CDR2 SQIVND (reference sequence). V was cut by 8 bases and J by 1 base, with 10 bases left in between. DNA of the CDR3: TGTGCCAGTTGGGTGGCCGGCACAGATACGCAGTATTTT. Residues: CASWVAGTDTQYF. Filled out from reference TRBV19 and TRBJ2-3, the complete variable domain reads DGGITQSPKYLFRKEGQNVTLSCEQNLNHDAMYWYRQDPGQGLRLIYYSQIVNDFQKGDIAEGYSVSREKKESFPLTVTSAQKNPTAFYLCASWVAGTDTQYFGPGTRLTVL.

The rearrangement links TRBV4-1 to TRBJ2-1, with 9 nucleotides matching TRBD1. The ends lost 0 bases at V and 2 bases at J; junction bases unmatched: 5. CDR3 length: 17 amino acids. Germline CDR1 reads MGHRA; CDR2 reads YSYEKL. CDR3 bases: TGCGCCAGCAGCCAAGATCTGGGACAGGGAGCCTACAATGAGCAGTTCTTC. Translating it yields CASSQDLGQGAYNEQFF.

CDR3 nucleotide sequence: TGTGCCAGCAGGAAGGACAGGAGTTTTAACTATGGCTACACCTTC. Its protein is CASRKDRSFNYGYTF. The chain recombines TRBV2 with TRBJ1-2, with 7 bases fitting TRBD1. Germline V gives CDR1 SNHLY, CDR2 FYNNEI. The CDR3 totals 15 residues. Trimming cost V 6 bases and J 1 base; bases outside gene matches: 8.

The chain's CDR3 is CASSPERTYEQYF. The CDR3 nucleotides read TGTGCCAGCTCACCAGAGCGAACCTACGAGCAGTACTTC. This rearrangement joins TRBV18 to TRBJ2-7; D gene unclear. The V gene's germline CDR1 is KGHSH and CDR2 LQKENI. This CDR3 region has 13 residues. Between the trimmed V and J ends, which lost 2 bases and 2 bases, there was a span of 7 bases.

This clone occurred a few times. The CDR3 is CASSPQTGGYEQYF. The CDR3, as DNA: TGTGCCAGCTCACCACAGACTGGGGGTTACGAGCAGTACTTC. V usage is TRBV18 and J usage is TRBJ2-7; D is perhaps TRBD1 or TRBD2 (5 bases each). Germline V CDR1 and CDR2: KGHSH, LQKENI. V lost 1 base to trimming and J lost 4 bases, with 11 bases between them. This CDR3 comprises 14 residues.

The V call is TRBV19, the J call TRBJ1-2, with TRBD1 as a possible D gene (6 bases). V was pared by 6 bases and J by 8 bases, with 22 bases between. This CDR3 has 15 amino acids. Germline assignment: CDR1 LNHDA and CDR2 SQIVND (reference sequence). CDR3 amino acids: CASSSDSGGLGGYTF. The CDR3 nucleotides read TGTGCCAGTAGCTCCGACAGCGGGGGGCTAGGGGGCTACACCTTC.

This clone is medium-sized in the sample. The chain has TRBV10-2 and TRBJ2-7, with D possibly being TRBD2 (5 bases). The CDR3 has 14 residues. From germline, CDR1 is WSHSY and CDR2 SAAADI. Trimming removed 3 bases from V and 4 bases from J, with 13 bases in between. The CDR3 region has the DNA TGCGCCAGCAGTGAATTCGGGAAAACATACGAGCAGTACTTC. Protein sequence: CASSEFGKTYEQYF.

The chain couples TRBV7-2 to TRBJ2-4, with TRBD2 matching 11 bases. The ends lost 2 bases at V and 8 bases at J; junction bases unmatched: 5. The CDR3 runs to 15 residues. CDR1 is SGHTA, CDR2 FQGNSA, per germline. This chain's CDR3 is CASSLPTSGGDIQYF. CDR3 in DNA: TGTGCCAGCAGCTTACCTACTAGCGGGGGTGACATTCAGTACTTC.

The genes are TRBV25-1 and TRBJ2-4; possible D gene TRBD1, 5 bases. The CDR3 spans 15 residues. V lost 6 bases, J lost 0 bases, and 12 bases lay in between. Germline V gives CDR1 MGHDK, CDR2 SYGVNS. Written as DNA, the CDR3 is TGTGCCAGCAGGCGAAGGGGCTTAGCCAAAAACATTCAGTACTTC. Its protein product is CASRRRGLAKNIQYF. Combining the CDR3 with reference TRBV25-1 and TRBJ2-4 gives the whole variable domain EADIYQTPRYLVIGTGKKITLECSQTMGHDKMYWYQQDPGMELHLIHYSYGVNSTEKGDLSSESTVSRIRTEHFPLTLESARPSHTSQYLCASRRRGLAKNIQYFGAGTRLSVL.

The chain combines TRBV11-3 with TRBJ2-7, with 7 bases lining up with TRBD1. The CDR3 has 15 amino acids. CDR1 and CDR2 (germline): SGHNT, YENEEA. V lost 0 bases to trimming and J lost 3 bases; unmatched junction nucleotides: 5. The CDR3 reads CASSLEGQSVYEQYF. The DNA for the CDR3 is TGTGCCAGCAGCTTAGAGGGACAGTCGGTCTACGAGCAGTACTTC.

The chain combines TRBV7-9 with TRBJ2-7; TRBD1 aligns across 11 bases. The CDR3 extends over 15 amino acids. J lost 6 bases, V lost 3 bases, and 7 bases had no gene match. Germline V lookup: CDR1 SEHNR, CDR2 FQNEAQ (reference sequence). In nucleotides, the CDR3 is TGTGCCAGCAGCTTTCAATCCGGGACAGGGGGCGAGCAGTACTTC. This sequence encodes CASSFQSGTGGEQYF.

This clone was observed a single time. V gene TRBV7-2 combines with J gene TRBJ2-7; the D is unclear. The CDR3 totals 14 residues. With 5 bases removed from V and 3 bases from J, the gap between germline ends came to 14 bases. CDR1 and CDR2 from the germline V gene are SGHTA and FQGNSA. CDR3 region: CASSPVDILYEQYF. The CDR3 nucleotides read TGTGCCAGCAGCCCCGTTGACATCCTCTACGAGCAGTACTTC.

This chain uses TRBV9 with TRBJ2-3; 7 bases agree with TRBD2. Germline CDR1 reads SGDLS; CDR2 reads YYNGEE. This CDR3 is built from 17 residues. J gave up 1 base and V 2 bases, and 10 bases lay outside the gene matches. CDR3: CASSVPGLNRGTDTQYF. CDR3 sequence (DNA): TGTGCCAGCAGCGTCCCGGGACTAAATCGTGGCACAGATACGCAGTATTTT.

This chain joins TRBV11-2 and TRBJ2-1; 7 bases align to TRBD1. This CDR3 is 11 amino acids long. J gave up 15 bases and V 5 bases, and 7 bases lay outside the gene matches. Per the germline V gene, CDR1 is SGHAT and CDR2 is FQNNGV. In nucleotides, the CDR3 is TGTGCCAGCAGCCCCACAGGGGCGGTGTTCTTC. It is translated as CASSPTGAVFF.

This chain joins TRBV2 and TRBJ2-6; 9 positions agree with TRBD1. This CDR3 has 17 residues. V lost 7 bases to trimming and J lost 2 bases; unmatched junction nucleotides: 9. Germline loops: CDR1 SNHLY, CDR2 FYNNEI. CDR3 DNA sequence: TGTGCCAGCAATATGGACAGGGGACCAACTGGGGCCAACGTCCTGACTTTC. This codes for CASNMDRGPTGANVLTF.

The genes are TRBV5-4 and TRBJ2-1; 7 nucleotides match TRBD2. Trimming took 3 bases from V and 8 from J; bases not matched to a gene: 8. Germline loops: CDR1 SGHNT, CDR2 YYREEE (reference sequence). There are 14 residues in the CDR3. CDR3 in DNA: TGTGCCAGCAGCTCTCGGACTAGATCCCATGAGCAGTTCTTC. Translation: CASSSRTRSHEQFF.

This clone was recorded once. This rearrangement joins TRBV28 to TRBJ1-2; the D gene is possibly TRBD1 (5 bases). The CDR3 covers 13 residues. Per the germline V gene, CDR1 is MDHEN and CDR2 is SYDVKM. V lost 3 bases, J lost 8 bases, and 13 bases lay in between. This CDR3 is CASSLRGWGGYTF. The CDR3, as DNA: TGTGCCAGCAGTTTGCGGGGGTGGGGAGGCTACACCTTC.